The rows below give T cell receptor beta chains drawn from one sample of a study of blood T cells in healthy people across ages. Via MiXCR, TCRdb re-called the 5' RACE reads, giving one row per CDR3 protein. The data contain about 800,000 distinct CDR3 sequences, just under 25% of them singletons. These same data were also listed under a study on T cells of mothers and their children.

Sequencing was done on a sample of blood. The source is a boy between 10 and 17 years old in good health. The CDR3 runs from the conserved cysteine through the conserved F or W. The D gene is left open where the match is weak. Only part of the rows carry a size: once, few, many, or a class if the clone is expanded.

d_gene: TRBD2; v_gene: TRBV27; abundance: -; j_gene: TRBJ2-7; CDR3nt: TGTGCCAGCAGGATAGCTAGCGGGGACTACGAGCAGTACTTC; CDR3aa: CASRIASGDYEQYF
d_gene: TRBD1; v_gene: TRBV9; abundance: few; j_gene: TRBJ2-7; CDR3nt: TGTGCCAGCAGCGAGGGACAGGGAGGGCCTCGTAAGCAGTACTTC; CDR3aa: CASSEGQGGPRKQYF
d_gene: -; v_gene: TRBV19; abundance: -; j_gene: TRBJ1-5; CDR3nt: TGTGCCAGTAAAGAAGGGGCCAATCAGCCCCAGCATTTT; CDR3aa: CASKEGANQPQHF
d_gene: -; v_gene: TRBV24-1; abundance: -; j_gene: TRBJ2-1; CDR3nt: TGTGCCACCAGTGACCCGACAGGATCCAATGAGCAGTTCTTC; CDR3aa: CATSDPTGSNEQFF
d_gene: TRBD1; v_gene: TRBV20-1; abundance: many; j_gene: TRBJ2-4; CDR3nt: TGCAGTGCTAGAGATCCCAGGGGGCAAAACATTCAGTACTTC; CDR3aa: CSARDPRGQNIQYF
d_gene: -; v_gene: TRBV7-2; abundance: many; j_gene: TRBJ1-6; CDR3nt: TGTGCCAGCTCACCGTATAATTCACCCCTCCACTTT; CDR3aa: CASSPYNSPLHF
d_gene: -; v_gene: TRBV5-8; abundance: -; j_gene: TRBJ2-4; CDR3nt: TGTGCCCGCAATTACGACATAAACATTCAGTACTTC; CDR3aa: CARNYDINIQYF
d_gene: TRBD1; v_gene: TRBV28; abundance: few; j_gene: TRBJ1-4; CDR3nt: TGTGCCAGCAGTTCGTCCAGGGGGCGAACTAATGAAAAACTGTTTTTT; CDR3aa: CASSSSRGRTNEKLFF
d_gene: -; v_gene: TRBV20-1; abundance: -; j_gene: TRBJ2-3; CDR3nt: TGCAGTGCTACCCGGAGCGACAGTAGCACAGATACGCAGTATTTT; CDR3aa: CSATRSDSSTDTQYF
d_gene: -; v_gene: TRBV20-1; abundance: -; j_gene: TRBJ2-7; CDR3nt: TGCAGTGCTAGAGATCGCCTAAACTACGAGCAGTACTTC; CDR3aa: CSARDRLNYEQYF
d_gene: TRBD2; v_gene: TRBV27; abundance: -; j_gene: TRBJ2-1; CDR3nt: TGTGCCAGCAGTTCCCAAAGACTAGCGGGAGGGAATGAGCAGTTCTTC; CDR3aa: CASSSQRLAGGNEQFF
d_gene: TRBD1; v_gene: TRBV24-1; abundance: few; j_gene: TRBJ1-5; CDR3nt: TGTGCCACCAGTGAACCGGGACAGGGCAATCAGCCCCAGCATTTT; CDR3aa: CATSEPGQGNQPQHF
d_gene: TRBD1; v_gene: TRBV28; abundance: few; j_gene: TRBJ2-7; CDR3nt: TGTGCCAGCAGTTTTTGGGGACAGGGTGGGGACGAGCAGTACTTC; CDR3aa: CASSFWGQGGDEQYF
d_gene: -; v_gene: TRBV11-2; abundance: -; j_gene: TRBJ1-4; CDR3nt: TGTGCCAGCAGCGACGATGCCCACCGAAAACTGTTTTTT; CDR3aa: CASSDDAHRKLFF
d_gene: TRBD1; v_gene: TRBV5-8; abundance: -; j_gene: TRBJ2-1; CDR3nt: TGTGCCAGCAGCTTGGGCACAGGGGTTAACAATGAGCAGTTCTTC; CDR3aa: CASSLGTGVNNEQFF
d_gene: -; v_gene: TRBV6-1; abundance: few; j_gene: TRBJ2-2; CDR3nt: TGTGCCAGCGCCCCCCGCTGGGTTGACGGGGAGCTGTTTTTT; CDR3aa: CASAPRWVDGELFF
d_gene: -; v_gene: TRBV29-1; abundance: few; j_gene: TRBJ2-5; CDR3nt: TGCAGCGTTCGCCTTTCGGGGGAGACCCAGTACTTC; CDR3aa: CSVRLSGETQYF
d_gene: -; v_gene: TRBV28; abundance: -; j_gene: TRBJ2-7; CDR3nt: TGTGCCAGCAGTTTGAAGGAAACCTACGAGCAGTACTTC; CDR3aa: CASSLKETYEQYF
d_gene: TRBD1; v_gene: TRBV27; abundance: many; j_gene: TRBJ2-7; CDR3nt: TGTGCCAGCAGTTCCTACAGGGGGCCCTACGAGCAGTACTTC; CDR3aa: CASSSYRGPYEQYF
d_gene: -; v_gene: TRBV7-6; abundance: -; j_gene: TRBJ1-1; CDR3nt: TGTGCCAGCAGCTTGGCAGGGGATGGCACTGAAGCTTTCTTT; CDR3aa: CASSLAGDGTEAFF
d_gene: -; v_gene: TRBV4-3; abundance: few; j_gene: TRBJ2-3; CDR3nt: TGCGCCAGCAGCCAAGATATCTCCGGGAGTGGTGGCACAGATACGCAGTATTTT; CDR3aa: CASSQDISGSGGTDTQYF
d_gene: TRBD2; v_gene: TRBV5-1; abundance: few; j_gene: TRBJ2-7; CDR3nt: TGCGCCAGCAGCCGTGGGACTAGCGCATACTACGAGCAGTACTTC; CDR3aa: CASSRGTSAYYEQYF
d_gene: TRBD2; v_gene: TRBV7-2; abundance: few; j_gene: TRBJ2-5; CDR3nt: TGTGCCAGCAGCCAGCCGACTAGCGGGAGGAACCAAGAGACCCAGTACTTC; CDR3aa: CASSQPTSGRNQETQYF
d_gene: -; v_gene: TRBV28; abundance: few; j_gene: TRBJ2-2; CDR3nt: TGTGCCAGCAGTTTAAGGCGGGAACCCCACGGGGAGCTGTTTTTT; CDR3aa: CASSLRREPHGELFF
d_gene: TRBD2; v_gene: TRBV15; abundance: few; j_gene: TRBJ2-1; CDR3nt: TGTGCCACCAGCATAGGGGCGCGGCGGGGCTACTGGACTAGCTCCTACAATGAGCAGTTCTTC; CDR3aa: CATSIGARRGYWTSSYNEQFF
d_gene: -; v_gene: TRBV6-2/TRBV6-3; abundance: -; j_gene: TRBJ1-1; CDR3nt: TGTACCAGCAGCCCCTTCGAGGGGTGGAGCACTGAAGCTTTCTTT; CDR3aa: CTSSPFEGWSTEAFF
d_gene: -; v_gene: TRBV7-2; abundance: few; j_gene: TRBJ1-2; CDR3nt: TGTGCCAGCGGCTCCGGACCGATCACAACTAACTATGGCTACACCTTC; CDR3aa: CASGSGPITTNYGYTF
d_gene: TRBD1; v_gene: TRBV7-2; abundance: -; j_gene: TRBJ1-6; CDR3nt: TGTGCCAGCAGGATGGGACAGGGAGGAGGGTCACCCCTCCACTTT; CDR3aa: CASRMGQGGGSPLHF
d_gene: TRBD1; v_gene: TRBV29-1; abundance: -; j_gene: TRBJ1-2; CDR3nt: TGCAGCGGCGGACAGGAGCAGTCGATGGCCTACACCTTC; CDR3aa: CSGGQEQSMAYTF
d_gene: -; v_gene: TRBV6-4; abundance: few; j_gene: TRBJ1-2; CDR3nt: TGTGCCAGCAGTGGGGGTGGTGGCTACACCTTC; CDR3aa: CASSGGGGYTF
d_gene: TRBD2; v_gene: TRBV3-1; abundance: -; j_gene: TRBJ2-5; CDR3nt: TGTGCCAGCAGCCGTAGCGGGAGTTTGCAAGAGACCCAGTACTTC; CDR3aa: CASSRSGSLQETQYF
d_gene: -; v_gene: TRBV18; abundance: -; j_gene: TRBJ2-2; CDR3nt: TGTGCCAGCTCACGAGGAGTGCCTAGGAACACCGGGGAGCTGTTTTTT; CDR3aa: CASSRGVPRNTGELFF
d_gene: -; v_gene: TRBV6-5; abundance: few; j_gene: TRBJ2-7; CDR3nt: TGTGCCAGCAGTCCCACCGGTCCTGGTTGGCAGTACTTC; CDR3aa: CASSPTGPGWQYF
d_gene: -; v_gene: TRBV27; abundance: few; j_gene: TRBJ2-2; CDR3nt: TGTGCCAGCAGTTTGGGGGCGGGGTTGACGGTCGGGGAGCTGTTTTTT; CDR3aa: CASSLGAGLTVGELFF
d_gene: TRBD2; v_gene: TRBV28; abundance: -; j_gene: TRBJ2-1; CDR3nt: TGTGCCAGCAGTCCGGGCGGGACTAGGATTGGTGAGCAGTTCTTC; CDR3aa: CASSPGGTRIGEQFF
d_gene: -; v_gene: TRBV3-1; abundance: -; j_gene: TRBJ1-2; CDR3nt: TGTGCCAGCAGCCAAGATTGTTTTGTCGCGGGAGACTTCTATGGCTACACCTTC; CDR3aa: CASSQDCFVAGDFYGYTF